A selection of T cell receptor beta chains follows, all from one sample in a study of blood T cell repertoires in COVID-19. Some clones are missing from TCRdb's copy, which holds only in-frame ones; the method was immunoSEQ multiplex PCR. Found here are some 460,000 clones, more than 85% of them singletons; the top ten hold about 4.5%. The sequencing sample was made of peripheral blood. The receptors stem from a woman aged 25-40 years with acute or convalescent COVID-19. The CDR3 runs from the conserved cysteine through the conserved F or W. Each record gives: J gene, clone size, V gene, D gene, CDR3 DNA, CDR3 protein. The D gene is left open where the match is weak. Rows give clone size only sometimes, using once, few, many, or a class for an expanded clone.

j_gene: TRBJ2-3; abundance: -; v_gene: TRBV2; d_gene: TRBD2; CDR3nt: TGTGCCAGCAGTGATTCCGGGGGGGCAGATACGCAGTATTTT; CDR3aa: CASSDSGGADTQYF
j_gene: TRBJ2-5; abundance: -; v_gene: TRBV4-1; d_gene: TRBD2; CDR3nt: TGCGCCAGCAGCTCTAGCGGGGGGGAAAGTCCTTTACAAGAGACCCAGTACTTC; CDR3aa: CASSSSGGESPLQETQYF
j_gene: TRBJ1-5; abundance: -; v_gene: TRBV7-2; d_gene: -; CDR3nt: TGTGCCAGCAGACAATCAGGTTATGATCAGCCCCAGCATTTT; CDR3aa: CASRQSGYDQPQHF
j_gene: TRBJ1-6; abundance: -; v_gene: TRBV3-1/TRBV3-2; d_gene: -; CDR3nt: TGTGCCAGCAGCCCGCGCCAGGGTCTAAATTCACCCCTCCACTTT; CDR3aa: CASSPRQGLNSPLHF
j_gene: TRBJ1-2; abundance: -; v_gene: TRBV6-5; d_gene: TRBD1; CDR3nt: TGTGCCAGCAGTTACGGGGGACAGGCCTATGGCTACACCTTC; CDR3aa: CASSYGGQAYGYTF
j_gene: TRBJ2-4; abundance: -; v_gene: TRBV25-1; d_gene: -; CDR3nt: TGTGCCAGCAGTCTGGCGGGGCACATTCAGTACTTC; CDR3aa: CASSLAGHIQYF
j_gene: TRBJ2-3; abundance: -; v_gene: TRBV28; d_gene: -; CDR3nt: TGTGCCAGCAGTCCTTATAGAGGAACAGGGTCAGCAGATACGCAGTATTTT; CDR3aa: CASSPYRGTGSADTQYF
j_gene: TRBJ2-3; abundance: -; v_gene: TRBV12-3/TRBV12-4; d_gene: -; CDR3nt: TGTGCCAGCACTTACAGGGCGGATACGCAGTATTTT; CDR3aa: CASTYRADTQYF
j_gene: TRBJ2-1; abundance: -; v_gene: TRBV30; d_gene: -; CDR3nt: TGTGCCTGGGCCCACAGGAGAACGGATGAGCAGTTCTTC; CDR3aa: CAWAHRRTDEQFF
j_gene: TRBJ1-1; abundance: few; v_gene: TRBV27; d_gene: TRBD1; CDR3nt: TGTGCCAGCAGTTCGACAGGGCTTTACACTGAAGCTTTCTTT; CDR3aa: CASSSTGLYTEAFF
j_gene: TRBJ2-7; abundance: -; v_gene: TRBV19; d_gene: -; CDR3nt: TGTGCCAGTAGTATAGATACGGGGAGGTCCTACGAGCAGTACTTC; CDR3aa: CASSIDTGRSYEQYF
j_gene: TRBJ1-2; abundance: -; v_gene: TRBV5-1; d_gene: TRBD1; CDR3nt: TGCGCCAGCAGTTTGCAGGGGGACAGCGAGTATGGCTACACCTTC; CDR3aa: CASSLQGDSEYGYTF
j_gene: TRBJ2-7; abundance: -; v_gene: TRBV19; d_gene: -; CDR3nt: TGTGCCAGTAGTCGAAAATCAAGAGATTACGAGCAGTACTTC; CDR3aa: CASSRKSRDYEQYF
j_gene: TRBJ1-5; abundance: -; v_gene: TRBV19; d_gene: -; CDR3nt: TGTGCCAGTAGTTCAGGGTCACGTACTTCTCAGCCCCAGCATTTT; CDR3aa: CASSSGSRTSQPQHF
j_gene: TRBJ1-5; abundance: -; v_gene: TRBV7-2; d_gene: -; CDR3nt: TGTGCCAGCAGCTCTACAGGGAACCAGCCCCAGCATTTT; CDR3aa: CASSSTGNQPQHF
j_gene: TRBJ1-6; abundance: -; v_gene: TRBV28; d_gene: -; CDR3nt: TGTGCCAGCAGTTTAACAGAACTTCTCTATAATTCACCCCTCCACTTT; CDR3aa: CASSLTELLYNSPLHF
j_gene: TRBJ2-3; abundance: -; v_gene: TRBV29-1; d_gene: TRBD1; CDR3nt: TGCAGCTCCGCCGGGACAGGGTTCTCCTCAGATACGCAGTATTTT; CDR3aa: CSSAGTGFSSDTQYF
j_gene: TRBJ1-2; abundance: -; v_gene: TRBV27; d_gene: TRBD1; CDR3nt: TGTGCCAGCAGTTTATCGGGTACAGGGGGAGGCTACACCTTC; CDR3aa: CASSLSGTGGGYTF
j_gene: TRBJ2-5; abundance: -; v_gene: TRBV29-1; d_gene: TRBD1; CDR3nt: TGCAGCGCGGACAGGGACCAAGAGACCCAGTACTTC; CDR3aa: CSADRDQETQYF
j_gene: TRBJ2-2; abundance: -; v_gene: TRBV12-3/TRBV12-4; d_gene: -; CDR3nt: TGTGCCAGCAATTACGGGACCGGGGAGCTGTTTTTT; CDR3aa: CASNYGTGELFF
j_gene: TRBJ2-6; abundance: -; v_gene: TRBV27; d_gene: -; CDR3nt: TGTGCCAGCAGTTTGTACAGGGCATCCTCTGGGGCCAACGTCCTGACTTTC; CDR3aa: CASSLYRASSGANVLTF
j_gene: TRBJ2-5; abundance: once; v_gene: TRBV5-1; d_gene: -; CDR3nt: TGCGCCAGCACGGGCGGGGCCCTCCAATTCCAAGAGACCCAGTACTTC; CDR3aa: CASTGGALQFQETQYF
j_gene: TRBJ2-1; abundance: -; v_gene: TRBV11-2; d_gene: -; CDR3nt: TGTGCCAGCAGCTCAATTACCGGGACAAACAATGAGCAGTTCTTC; CDR3aa: CASSSITGTNNEQFF
j_gene: TRBJ1-6; abundance: -; v_gene: TRBV5-1; d_gene: -; CDR3nt: TGCGCCAGCAGCTTTGACACTGATAATTCACCCCTCCACTTT; CDR3aa: CASSFDTDNSPLHF
j_gene: TRBJ2-2; abundance: -; v_gene: TRBV7-9; d_gene: -; CDR3nt: TGTGCCAGCAGCTTAATTTGGCAGTACACCGGGGAGCTGTTTTTT; CDR3aa: CASSLIWQYTGELFF
j_gene: TRBJ2-7; abundance: -; v_gene: TRBV6-6; d_gene: TRBD1; CDR3nt: TGTGCCAGCAGTTACCCGGGACAGGGTCGTGAGCAGTACTTC; CDR3aa: CASSYPGQGREQYF
j_gene: TRBJ2-7; abundance: -; v_gene: TRBV6-2/TRBV6-3; d_gene: -; CDR3nt: TGTGCCAGCAGTTGGTCCGGGGACGAGCAGTACTTC; CDR3aa: CASSWSGDEQYF
j_gene: TRBJ2-5; abundance: -; v_gene: TRBV29-1; d_gene: TRBD1; CDR3nt: TGCAGCGTTGAAGAAGGGGGCGGAGAGACCCAGTACTTC; CDR3aa: CSVEEGGGETQYF
j_gene: TRBJ2-2; abundance: -; v_gene: TRBV6-1; d_gene: -; CDR3nt: TGTGCCAGCAGTGACGGGTTCGCGAACACCGGGGAGCTGTTTTTT; CDR3aa: CASSDGFANTGELFF
j_gene: TRBJ2-3; abundance: -; v_gene: TRBV5-8; d_gene: TRBD1; CDR3nt: TGTGCCAGCAGCCCGGCCGGGACAGCTAGCACAGATACGCAGTATTTT; CDR3aa: CASSPAGTASTDTQYF